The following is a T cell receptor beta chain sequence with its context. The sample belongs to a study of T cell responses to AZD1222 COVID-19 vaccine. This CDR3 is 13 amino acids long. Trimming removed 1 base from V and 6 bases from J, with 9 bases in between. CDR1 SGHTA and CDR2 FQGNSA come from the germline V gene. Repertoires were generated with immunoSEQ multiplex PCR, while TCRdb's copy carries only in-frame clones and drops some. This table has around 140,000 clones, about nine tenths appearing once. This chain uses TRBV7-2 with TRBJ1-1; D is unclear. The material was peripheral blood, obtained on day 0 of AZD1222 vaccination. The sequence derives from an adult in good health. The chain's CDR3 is CASSLVAGSEAFF. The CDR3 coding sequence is TGTGCCAGCAGCTTAGTTGCGGGTTCTGAAGCTTTCTTT. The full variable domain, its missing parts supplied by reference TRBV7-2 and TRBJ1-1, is GAGVSQSPSNKVTEKGKDVELRCDPISGHTALYWYRQSLGQGLEFLIYFQGNSAPDKSGLPSDRFSAERTGGSVSTLTIQRTQQEDSAVYLCASSLVAGSEAFFGQGTRLTVV.